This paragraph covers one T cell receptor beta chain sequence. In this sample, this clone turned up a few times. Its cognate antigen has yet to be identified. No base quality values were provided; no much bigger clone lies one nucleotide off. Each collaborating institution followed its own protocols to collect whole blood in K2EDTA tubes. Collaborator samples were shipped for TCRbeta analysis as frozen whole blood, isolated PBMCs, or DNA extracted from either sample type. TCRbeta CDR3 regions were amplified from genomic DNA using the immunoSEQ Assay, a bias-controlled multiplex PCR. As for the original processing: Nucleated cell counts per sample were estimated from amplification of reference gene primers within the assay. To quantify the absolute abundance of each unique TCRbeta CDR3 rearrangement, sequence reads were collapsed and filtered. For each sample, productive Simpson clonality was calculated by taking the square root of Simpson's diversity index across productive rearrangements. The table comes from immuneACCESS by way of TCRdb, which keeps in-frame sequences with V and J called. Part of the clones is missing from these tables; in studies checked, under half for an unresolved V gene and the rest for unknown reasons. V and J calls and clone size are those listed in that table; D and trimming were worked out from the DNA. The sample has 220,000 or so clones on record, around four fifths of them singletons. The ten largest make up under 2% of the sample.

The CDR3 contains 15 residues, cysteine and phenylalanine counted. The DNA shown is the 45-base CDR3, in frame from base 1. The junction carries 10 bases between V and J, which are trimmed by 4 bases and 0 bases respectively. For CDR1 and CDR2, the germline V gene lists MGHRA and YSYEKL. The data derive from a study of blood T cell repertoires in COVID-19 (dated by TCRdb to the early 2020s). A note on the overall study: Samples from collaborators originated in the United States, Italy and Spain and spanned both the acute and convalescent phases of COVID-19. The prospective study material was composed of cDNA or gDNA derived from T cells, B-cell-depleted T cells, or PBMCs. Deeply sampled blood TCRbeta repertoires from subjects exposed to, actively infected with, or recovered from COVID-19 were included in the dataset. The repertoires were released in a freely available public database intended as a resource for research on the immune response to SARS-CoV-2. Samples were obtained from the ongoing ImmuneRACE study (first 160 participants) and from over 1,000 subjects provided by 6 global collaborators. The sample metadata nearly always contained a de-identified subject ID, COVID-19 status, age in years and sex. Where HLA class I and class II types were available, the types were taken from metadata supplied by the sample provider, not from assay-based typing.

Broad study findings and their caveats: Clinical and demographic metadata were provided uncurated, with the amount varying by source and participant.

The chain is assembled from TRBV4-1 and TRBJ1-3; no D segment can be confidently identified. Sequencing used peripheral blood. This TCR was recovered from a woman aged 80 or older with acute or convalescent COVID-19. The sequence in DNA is TGCGCCAGCAGCCCGACAATGAGCTCTGGAAACACCATATATTTT. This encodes CASSPTMSSGNTIYF.